Reported below is one T cell receptor beta chain. This clonotype was seen many times. Its antigen has not been determined. Base qualities were left out, and no much larger clone turns up one base away. The library was built by means of multiplex PCR. The reads were generated on an Illumina HiSeq 4000. To build TCR beta libraries, CDR3 regions were amplified by Arm-PCR using iRepertoire HTBI primers. PCR products were gel purified before sequencing. In the paper's pipeline: Across samples, some 62 TRBV and 13 to 15 TRBJ segments were identified and used for gene usage analysis of CDR3 amino acid clonotypes. COPE and FqMerger were used to merge the filtered high-quality paired reads into contigs. Contigs were aligned with BLAST to IMGT TRBV, TRBD and TRBJ reference genes, and CDR3 was defined per IMGT. Highly expanded clones were defined as clonotypes with a frequency above 0.1%. Repertoire diversity was measured by Shannon entropy, and V-J evenness by the Gini coefficient. Public clonotypes were defined as clonotypes shared by more than one individual. TCRdb reworked the public reads: Q25 trimming with fastp, MiXCR clone assembly, productive beta chains retained. Here each entry gathers all rows of one CDR3 protein and keeps the most common genes and DNA. For this entry, the V and J calls and clone size follow TCRdb and not the study's own pipeline. The sample data list roughly 470,000 distinct CDR3 sequences, and less than 25% of these were observed just once. 7.8% of the sample is held by the ten biggest clonotypes.

The entry originates in a study of regulatory T cells in long-lasting Graves disease (dated by TCRdb to the early 2020s). Context from the whole study: Persistent Graves' disease meant more than 5 years of antithyroid drug treatment with TSH receptor autoantibodies that stayed positive. Peripheral blood TCR sequencing and RNA sequencing compared persistent Graves' disease patients with newly diagnosed Graves' disease patients. The study was registered as a clinical trial and conducted in China. TCR sequencing covered around 13 persistent and roughly 20 newly diagnosed Graves' disease patients, some 33 samples in total. Persistent Graves' disease patients in the clinical cohort had taken antithyroid drugs for 8 to 12 years on average. Overall study results and their limits: Because the primary lesion, thyroid tissue, could not be accessed, the study looked at peripheral blood alone. The small sample size was acknowledged by the authors as a limitation that may reduce accuracy. Lower TCR Shannon entropy and fewer highly expanded clones were observed in persistent Graves' disease patients than in newly diagnosed patients, which suggested clonal expansion. More public clonotypes were shared among persistent patients (under 3,000) than among newly diagnosed patients (roughly 1,000). Sequencing and analysis were limited to the TCR beta chain. Persistent disease showed preferential use of TRBV28, TRBJ1-2 and TRBJ2-5, whereas newly diagnosed disease favored TRBV20-1 and TRBJ2-1.

This specimen's time point label, per the study, means: persistent/refractory GD, antithyroid drugs over 5 years with positive TRAb. RNA was extracted from PBMCs in TRIzol for both TCR sequencing and RNA sequencing. The diagnosis of Graves' disease followed American Thyroid Association guidelines. The patients came from an endocrinology department in Xi'an, China. From each patient, about 9.7 milliliters of peripheral blood was collected into an EDTA anticoagulant tube. PBMCs were isolated by Ficoll Paque Plus density gradient separation without further T cell sorting. RNA quality was checked with an Agilent 2100 Bioanalyzer and agarose gel, and concentration with a NanoDrop 2000. The CDR3 spans 15 residues, from the cysteine through the phenylalanine. The CDR3 DNA has 45 bases and is translated from base 1. CDR1 and CDR2 were assigned from the germline V gene as MNHNS and SASEGT. The germline V and J ends show losses of 8 bases and 7 bases respectively, and no gene match explains 15 bases of the junction.

This TCR was recovered from a female donor with Graves disease. The chain couples TRBV6-1 to TRBJ1-1, with 8 junctional bases fitting TRBD1. The specimen was peripheral blood mononuclear cells (PBMCs), collected when the disease was refractory, from a patient treated with antithyroid drugs. Here is the DNA: TGTGCCAGCCTCCCGGTAGGGAAGACAGGGGATGAAGCTTTCTTT. This encodes CASLPVGKTGDEAFF.